This is a list of T cell receptor beta chains from one sample in a study of T-cell memory formation after mild COVID-19. TCRdb fed the 5' RACE reads into MiXCR, producing one record per CDR3 protein. The sample consists of 400,000 to 550,000 distinct CDR3 sequences, 20% to 25% of them appearing once. The sequenced material came from PBMCs or a T cell subset sorted from them (not recorded which). The receptors originated from an adult woman who had mild COVID-19 (a few samples of this study predate the infection). Cell type and time point are not known. Each CDR3 is given with its conserved first and last residue. D genes are given only for firm matches. Where a row states a size, it is once, few, many or the class of an expanded clone; other rows omit it.

TRBV20-1	.	TRBJ2-3	.	TGCAGTGCTAGAGCCCAGGGCCTTGATACGCAGTATTTT	CSARAQGLDTQYF
TRBV6-2/TRBV6-3	.	TRBJ2-5	TRBD2	TGTGCCTCCAGGGTTGCGGGAGCGATTGGGGAGACCCAGTACTTC	CASRVAGAIGETQYF
TRBV7-6	.	TRBJ2-3	.	TGTGCCAGCAGCCGACTCACCCCCGGACTTCTTAGCACAGATACGCAGTATTTT	CASSRLTPGLLSTDTQYF
TRBV6-2/TRBV6-3	.	TRBJ2-7	TRBD2	TGTGCCAGCACCTACCGGGGGAGGGGACTGGACGAGCAGTACTTC	CASTYRGRGLDEQYF
TRBV7-9	.	TRBJ2-7	.	TGTGCCAGCAGCTTAACAGGGCCTAACTTC	CASSLTGPNF
TRBV2	.	TRBJ1-3	TRBD1	TGTGCCAGCAGCGGACAGGGATTGAGCTTCAGCTCTGGAAACACCATATATTTT	CASSGQGLSFSSGNTIYF
TRBV5-1	few	TRBJ2-7	.	TGCGCCAGCAGCTTATCGACAGTTTTCTCCTACGAGCAGTACTTC	CASSLSTVFSYEQYF
TRBV5-1	few	TRBJ2-3	.	TGCGCCAGCAGCTTGGAAGGGGGAAGGGATACGCAGTATTTT	CASSLEGGRDTQYF
TRBV6-2/TRBV6-3	once	TRBJ1-3	TRBD1	TGTGCCAGCAGTCGACAGGGCAGCTCTGGAAACACCATATATTTT	CASSRQGSSGNTIYF
TRBV7-3	few	TRBJ2-1	.	TGTGCCAGCAGCTTGGTCCCGGTATCCAGCTCCTACAATGAGCAGTTCTTC	CASSLVPVSSSYNEQFF
TRBV20-1	many	TRBJ2-5	.	TGCAGTGCTAGGGGCGGGGAGACCCAGTACTTC	CSARGGETQYF
TRBV5-1	few	TRBJ2-7	.	TGCGCCAGCAGCCCCAATTCGGGGGAGCAGTACTTC	CASSPNSGEQYF
TRBV15	.	TRBJ2-3	.	TGTGCCACCAGCCCCGTAGGCGGGAGCACAGATACGCAGTATTTT	CATSPVGGSTDTQYF
TRBV20-1	few	TRBJ1-4	.	TGCAGTGCCCGAATTGGGGAAAAACTGTTTTTT	CSARIGEKLFF
TRBV18	.	TRBJ2-7	.	TGTGCCAGCTCACTTGACAGTTACTCCTACGAGCAGTACTTC	CASSLDSYSYEQYF
TRBV5-1	.	TRBJ1-2	TRBD1	TGCGCCAGCAGCTTGATAGCTGGACAGGGGGGGTATGGCTACACCTTC	CASSLIAGQGGYGYTF
TRBV7-3	.	TRBJ2-6	TRBD1	TGTGCCAGCAGCTCAAAGGGACAGGGTGCTGGGGCCAACGTCCTGACTTTC	CASSSKGQGAGANVLTF
TRBV6-5	few	TRBJ1-4	.	TGTGCCAGCAGCTCTTGGCAGTTGGCGGGAAATCCGAATGAAAAACTGTTTTTT	CASSSWQLAGNPNEKLFF
TRBV5-6	many	TRBJ2-5	.	TGTGCCAGCAGCTTTAAACAGGGACGGCTCGAGACCCAGTACTTC	CASSFKQGRLETQYF
TRBV29-1	many	TRBJ2-1	.	TGCAGCGTTGCTGACAATGAGCAGTTCTTC	CSVADNEQFF
TRBV6-1	.	TRBJ2-1	TRBD2	TGTGCCAGCAACCAAGGGGCTAGCGGGGCCTACAATGAGCAGTTCTTC	CASNQGASGAYNEQFF
TRBV4-2	few	TRBJ2-3	TRBD2	TGTGCCAGCAGCCAAGACAACGCGGGAGCCACAGATACGCAGTATTTT	CASSQDNAGATDTQYF
TRBV29-1	few	TRBJ2-1	.	TGCAGCGTTGAGGGGGGTCTAGGGCAGTTCTTC	CSVEGGLGQFF
TRBV12-3/TRBV12-4	few	TRBJ2-3	TRBD1	TGTGCCAGCAGCCCGGGGACAGGGCTCCAACCCGGCACAGATACGCAGTATTTT	CASSPGTGLQPGTDTQYF
TRBV4-2	.	TRBJ1-1	.	TGTGCCAGCAGCCAAGATAAGGGACGCCCTTCCGGGGCTTTCTTT	CASSQDKGRPSGAFF
TRBV7-9	few	TRBJ1-2	.	TGTGCCAGCAGCCAACCGGGACTGCACTATGGCTACACCTTC	CASSQPGLHYGYTF
TRBV20-1	once	TRBJ2-1	.	TGCAGTGCTGGTAGTTACGAGCAGTTCTTC	CSAGSYEQFF
TRBV7-9	few	TRBJ2-7	.	TGTGCCAGCAGCCTCGGCAGAGAGACCTTGACCTACGAGCAGTACTTC	CASSLGRETLTYEQYF
TRBV6-5	few	TRBJ2-7	TRBD2	TGTGCCAGCAGCCCAAGCGGGAGAGGCGAGCAGTACTTC	CASSPSGRGEQYF
TRBV7-9	.	TRBJ2-1	.	TGTGCCAGCAGCTTAGACGGACCGGGTGAGCAGTTCTTC	CASSLDGPGEQFF
TRBV5-1	few	TRBJ2-7	.	TGCGCCAGCAGCTTGTCCCCACAGGGTCTGGTCGAGCAGTACTTC	CASSLSPQGLVEQYF
TRBV29-1	.	TRBJ1-1	.	TGCAGCGTCACACCGACAGTGAACACTGAAGCTTTCTTT	CSVTPTVNTEAFF
TRBV6-5	few	TRBJ2-7	TRBD1	TGTGCCAGCAGGCGGGACAGGGGTCCTTACGAGCAGTACTTC	CASRRDRGPYEQYF
TRBV7-9	few	TRBJ2-2	.	TGTGCCAGCAGCTTAGTTTCGGTGCCCCTGTTTTTT	CASSLVSVPLFF
TRBV7-9	few	TRBJ2-3	.	TGTGCCAGCAGCTTAGTTAGGAGGAGTCTGACAGATACGCAGTATTTT	CASSLVRRSLTDTQYF
TRBV14	few	TRBJ2-7	.	TGTGCCAGCAGCGAACCCGGGACCAGCCGCTACGAGCAGTACTTC	CASSEPGTSRYEQYF
TRBV20-1	.	TRBJ2-3	TRBD2	TGCAGTGCTAGATCCGGCGGGAGGCGGGATACGCAGTATTTT	CSARSGGRRDTQYF
TRBV7-3	few	TRBJ1-5	.	TGTGCCAGCAGCCTTGGGGTCTATAGCAATCAGCCCCAGCATTTT	CASSLGVYSNQPQHF
TRBV7-9	.	TRBJ2-3	.	TGTGCCAGCAGGGGTGGTGGTAGCACAGATACGCAGTATTTT	CASRGGGSTDTQYF
TRBV28	.	TRBJ2-4	.	TGTGCCAGCAGTCATAAAAAAGCAGGGGGGAAAAACATTCAGTACTTC	CASSHKKAGGKNIQYF
TRBV7-9	.	TRBJ2-5	TRBD1	TGTGCCAGCAGTCTTATGAGGACAGGGGGGGAGACCCAGTACTTC	CASSLMRTGGETQYF
TRBV29-1	.	TRBJ2-7	.	TGCAGCGTTGGGTGGATGGGCGAGCAGTACTTC	CSVGWMGEQYF
TRBV14	few	TRBJ1-2	.	TGTGCCAGCAGCCAATATGGGAGAGGAGGGCTGTCGACCTATGGCTACACCTTC	CASSQYGRGGLSTYGYTF
TRBV6-4	few	TRBJ2-1	.	TGTGCCAGCAGTGCTCCCCCGTCCGATGAGCAGTTCTTC	CASSAPPSDEQFF
TRBV15	.	TRBJ2-2	.	TGTGCCACCAGCAAACAAAGCACCGGGGAGCTGTTTTTT	CATSKQSTGELFF
TRBV29-1	.	TRBJ2-1	.	TGCAGCGTTCATGACCCCGGACAGTCTATAGCGGTGGCCGGGAGCAATGAGCAGTTCTTC	CSVHDPGQSIAVAGSNEQFF
TRBV20-1	.	TRBJ2-4	TRBD2	TGCAGTGCCCCTGGACTAGCGGGAGGGCCAGGCATTCAGTACTTC	CSAPGLAGGPGIQYF
TRBV29-1	many	TRBJ2-7	TRBD1	TGCAGCGTTGGACAGGGCTCCTACGAGCAGTACTTC	CSVGQGSYEQYF
TRBV4-3	few	TRBJ1-5	.	TGCGCCAGCAGCCAAGAAGAAGGTAGCGGGCCCCAGCATTTT	CASSQEEGSGPQHF
TRBV5-1	many	TRBJ2-1	.	TGCGCCAGCAGCGTCGGGTTTTCCTACAATGAGCAGTTCTTC	CASSVGFSYNEQFF
TRBV12-5	.	TRBJ2-2	TRBD1	TGTGCTAGTGGTTTGTACAAGGGGGCGCCCGGGGAGCTGTTTTTT	CASGLYKGAPGELFF
TRBV5-5	few	TRBJ1-6	.	TGTGCCAGCAGCTTAAGGGAACCTAATTCACCCCTCCACTTT	CASSLREPNSPLHF